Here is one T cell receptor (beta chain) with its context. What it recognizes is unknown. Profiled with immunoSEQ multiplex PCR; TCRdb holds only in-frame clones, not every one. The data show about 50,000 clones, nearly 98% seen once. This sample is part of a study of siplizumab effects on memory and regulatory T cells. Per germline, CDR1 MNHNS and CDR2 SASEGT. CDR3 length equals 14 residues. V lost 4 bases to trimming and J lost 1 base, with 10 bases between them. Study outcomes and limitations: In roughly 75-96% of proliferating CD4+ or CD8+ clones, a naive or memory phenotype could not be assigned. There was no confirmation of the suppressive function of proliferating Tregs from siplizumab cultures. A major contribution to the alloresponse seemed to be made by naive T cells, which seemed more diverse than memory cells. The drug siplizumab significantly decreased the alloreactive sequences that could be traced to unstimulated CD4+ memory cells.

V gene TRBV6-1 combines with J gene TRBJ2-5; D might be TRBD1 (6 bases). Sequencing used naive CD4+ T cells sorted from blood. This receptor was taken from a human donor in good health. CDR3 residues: CASSATGFQETQYF. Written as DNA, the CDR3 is TGTGCCAGCAGTGCCACAGGGTTCCAAGAGACCCAGTACTTC.